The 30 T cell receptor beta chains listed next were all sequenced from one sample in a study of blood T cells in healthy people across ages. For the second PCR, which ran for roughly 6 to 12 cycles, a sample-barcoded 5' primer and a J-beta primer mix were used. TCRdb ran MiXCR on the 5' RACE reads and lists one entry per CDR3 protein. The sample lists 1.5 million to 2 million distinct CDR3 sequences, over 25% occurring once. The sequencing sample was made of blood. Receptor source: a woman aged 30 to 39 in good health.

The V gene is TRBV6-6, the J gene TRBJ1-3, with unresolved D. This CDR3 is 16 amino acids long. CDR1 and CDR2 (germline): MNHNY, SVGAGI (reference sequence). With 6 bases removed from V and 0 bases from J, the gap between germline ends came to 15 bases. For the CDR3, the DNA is TGTGCCAGCAGCCTTAGTCCGGAATCCTCTGGAAACACCATATATTTT. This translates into CASSLSPESSGNTIYF.

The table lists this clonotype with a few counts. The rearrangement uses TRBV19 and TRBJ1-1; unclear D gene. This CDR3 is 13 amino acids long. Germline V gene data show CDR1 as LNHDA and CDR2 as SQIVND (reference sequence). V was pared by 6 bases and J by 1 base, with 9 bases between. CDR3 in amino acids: CASRDGSNTEAFF. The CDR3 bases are TGTGCCAGTAGAGACGGTTCGAACACTGAAGCTTTCTTT. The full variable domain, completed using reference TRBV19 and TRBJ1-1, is DGGITQSPKYLFRKEGQNVTLSCEQNLNHDAMYWYRQDPGQGLRLIYYSQIVNDFQKGDIAEGYSVSREKKESFPLTVTSAQKNPTAFYLCASRDGSNTEAFFGQGTRLTVV.

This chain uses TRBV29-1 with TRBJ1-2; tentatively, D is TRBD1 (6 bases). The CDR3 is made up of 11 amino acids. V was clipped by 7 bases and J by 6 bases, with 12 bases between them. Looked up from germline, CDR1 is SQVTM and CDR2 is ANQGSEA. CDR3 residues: CSDQGLDGYTF. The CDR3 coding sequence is TGCAGCGACCAGGGGTTGGATGGCTACACCTTC.

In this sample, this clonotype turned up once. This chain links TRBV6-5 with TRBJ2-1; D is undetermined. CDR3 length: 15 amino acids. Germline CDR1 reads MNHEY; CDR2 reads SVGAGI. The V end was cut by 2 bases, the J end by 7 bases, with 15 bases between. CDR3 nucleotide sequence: TGTGCCAGCAGTTACGCAGGCTTAGCCGGTAATGAGCAGTTCTTC. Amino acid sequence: CASSYAGLAGNEQFF.

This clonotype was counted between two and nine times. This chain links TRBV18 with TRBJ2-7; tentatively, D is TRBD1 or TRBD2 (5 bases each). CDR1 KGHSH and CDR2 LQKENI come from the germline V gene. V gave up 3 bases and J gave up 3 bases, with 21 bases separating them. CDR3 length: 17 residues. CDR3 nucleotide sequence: TGTGCCAGCTCACCGGGGCTATTTTCCGGGATTCGCTACGAGCAGTACTTC. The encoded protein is CASSPGLFSGIRYEQYF.

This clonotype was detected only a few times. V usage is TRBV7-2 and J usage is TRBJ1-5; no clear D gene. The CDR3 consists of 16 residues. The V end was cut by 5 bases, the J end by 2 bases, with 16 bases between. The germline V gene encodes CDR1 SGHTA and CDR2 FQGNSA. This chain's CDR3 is CASSLNQDFGNQPQHF. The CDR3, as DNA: TGTGCCAGCAGCCTAAACCAGGACTTTGGCAATCAGCCCCAGCATTTT.

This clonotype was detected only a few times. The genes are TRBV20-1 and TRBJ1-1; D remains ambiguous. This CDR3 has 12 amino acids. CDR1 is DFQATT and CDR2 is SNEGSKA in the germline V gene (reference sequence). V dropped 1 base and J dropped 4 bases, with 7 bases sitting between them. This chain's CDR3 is CSARVRATEAFF. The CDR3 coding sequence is TGCAGTGCTAGAGTGAGGGCCACTGAAGCTTTCTTT.

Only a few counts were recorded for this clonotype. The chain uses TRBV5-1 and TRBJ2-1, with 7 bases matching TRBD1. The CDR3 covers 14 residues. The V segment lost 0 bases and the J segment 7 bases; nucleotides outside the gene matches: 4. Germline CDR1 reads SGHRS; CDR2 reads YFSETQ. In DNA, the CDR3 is TGCGCCAGCAGCTTGGGGGACAGTAGGAATGAGCAGTTCTTC. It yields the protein CASSLGDSRNEQFF.

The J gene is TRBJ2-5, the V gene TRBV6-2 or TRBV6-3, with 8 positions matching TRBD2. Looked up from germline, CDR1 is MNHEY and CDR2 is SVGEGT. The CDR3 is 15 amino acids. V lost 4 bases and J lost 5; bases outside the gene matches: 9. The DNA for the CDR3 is TGTGCCAGCAGTTCCATCCTCAGCGGGAGTGAGACCCAGTACTTC. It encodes CASSSILSGSETQYF.

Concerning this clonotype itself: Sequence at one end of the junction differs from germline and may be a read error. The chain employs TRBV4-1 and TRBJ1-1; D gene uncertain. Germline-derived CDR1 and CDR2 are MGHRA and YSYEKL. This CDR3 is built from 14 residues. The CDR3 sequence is CASSQGGRNTKAFF. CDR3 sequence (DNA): TGCGCCAGCAGCCAAGGGGGTAGGAACACTAAAGCTTTCTTT.

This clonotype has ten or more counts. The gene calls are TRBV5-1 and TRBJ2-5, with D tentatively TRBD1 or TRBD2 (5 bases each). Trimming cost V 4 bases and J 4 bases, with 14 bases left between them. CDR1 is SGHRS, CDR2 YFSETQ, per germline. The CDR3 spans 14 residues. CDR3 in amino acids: CASSLIDGGETQYF. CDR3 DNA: TGCGCCAGCAGCCTCATTGATGGGGGAGAGACCCAGTACTTC.

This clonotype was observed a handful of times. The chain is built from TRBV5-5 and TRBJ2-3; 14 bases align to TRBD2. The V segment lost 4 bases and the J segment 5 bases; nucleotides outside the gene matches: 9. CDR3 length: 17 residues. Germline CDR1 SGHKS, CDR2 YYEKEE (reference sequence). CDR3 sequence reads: CASSPRLAGGSQDTQYF. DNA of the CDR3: TGTGCCAGCAGCCCCCGACTAGCGGGGGGGTCACAAGATACGCAGTATTTT.

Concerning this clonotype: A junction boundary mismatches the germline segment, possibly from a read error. The CDR3 loop is CASSHLGLAEQETRYF. The CDR3 coding sequence is TGCGCCAGCAGCCACCTGGGACTGGCAGAACAAGAGACCCGGTACTTC. This rearrangement joins TRBV4-1 to TRBJ2-5; D is possibly TRBD2 (6 bases). Germline V gene data show CDR1 as MGHRA and CDR2 as YSYEKL. This CDR3 is 16 amino acids long.

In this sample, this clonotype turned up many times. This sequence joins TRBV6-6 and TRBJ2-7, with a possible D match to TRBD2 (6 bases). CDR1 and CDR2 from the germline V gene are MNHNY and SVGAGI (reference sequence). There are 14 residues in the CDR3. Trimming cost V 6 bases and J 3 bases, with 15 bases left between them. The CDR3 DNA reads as TGTGCCAGCAGAGGAGCGCGGGGAGGCTACGAGCAGTACTTC. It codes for CASRGARGGYEQYF.

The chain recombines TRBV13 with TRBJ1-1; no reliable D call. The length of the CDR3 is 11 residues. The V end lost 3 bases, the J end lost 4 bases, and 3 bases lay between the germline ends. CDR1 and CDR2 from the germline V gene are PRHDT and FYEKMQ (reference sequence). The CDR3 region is CASSFFTEAFF. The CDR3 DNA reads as TGTGCCAGCAGCTTCTTCACTGAAGCTTTCTTT.

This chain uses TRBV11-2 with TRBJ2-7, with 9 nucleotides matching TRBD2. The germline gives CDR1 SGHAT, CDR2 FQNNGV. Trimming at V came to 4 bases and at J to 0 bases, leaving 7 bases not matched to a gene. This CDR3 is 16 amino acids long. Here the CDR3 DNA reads TGTGCCAGCAGCTCAATAGCGGGAGTCCCCTCCTACGAGCAGTACTTC. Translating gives CASSSIAGVPSYEQYF.

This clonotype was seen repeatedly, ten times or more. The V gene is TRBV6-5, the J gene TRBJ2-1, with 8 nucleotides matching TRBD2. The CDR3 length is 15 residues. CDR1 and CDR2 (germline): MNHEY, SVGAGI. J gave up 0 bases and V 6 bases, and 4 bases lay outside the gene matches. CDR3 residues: CASRVAGPSYNEQFF. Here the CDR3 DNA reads TGTGCCAGCAGGGTAGCGGGGCCCTCCTACAATGAGCAGTTCTTC.

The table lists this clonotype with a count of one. The CDR3 region has the DNA TGTGCCAGCAGCCGTGAGGCGGGGGGGCGTGGAAATGAGCAGTTCTTC. This gives the protein CASSREAGGRGNEQFF. The rearrangement uses TRBV3-1 and TRBJ2-1, with TRBD2 matching over 9 bases. J was trimmed by 7 bases and V by 4 bases; bases with no gene match: 11. The length of the CDR3 is 16 residues. Looked up from germline, CDR1 is LGHDT and CDR2 is YNNKEL (reference sequence).

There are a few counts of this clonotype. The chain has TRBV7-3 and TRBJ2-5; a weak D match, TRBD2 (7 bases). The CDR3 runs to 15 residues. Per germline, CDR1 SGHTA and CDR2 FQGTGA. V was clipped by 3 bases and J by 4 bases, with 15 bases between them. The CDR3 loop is CASSFWGGASETQYF. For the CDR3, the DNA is TGTGCCAGCAGCTTCTGGGGGGGGGCCTCAGAGACCCAGTACTTC. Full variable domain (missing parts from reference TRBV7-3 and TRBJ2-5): GAGVSQTPSNKVTEKGKYVELRCDPISGHTALYWYRQSLGQGPEFLIYFQGTGAADDSGLPNDRFFAVRPEGSVSTLKIQRTERGDSAVYLCASSFWGGASETQYFGPGTRLLVL.

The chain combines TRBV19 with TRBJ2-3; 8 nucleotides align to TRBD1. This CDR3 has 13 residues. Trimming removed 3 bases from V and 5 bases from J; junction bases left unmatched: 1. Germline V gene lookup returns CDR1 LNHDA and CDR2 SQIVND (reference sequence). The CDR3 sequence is CASSIRGRDTQYF. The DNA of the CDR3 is TGTGCCAGTAGTATCAGGGGGCGAGATACGCAGTATTTT.

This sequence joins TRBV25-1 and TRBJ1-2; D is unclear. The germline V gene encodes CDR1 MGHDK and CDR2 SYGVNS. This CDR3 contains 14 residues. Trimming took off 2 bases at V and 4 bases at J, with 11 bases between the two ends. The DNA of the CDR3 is TGTGCCAGCAGTGAAAGCGCCTTACCCTATGGCTACACCTTC. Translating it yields CASSESALPYGYTF.

CDR3 nucleotide sequence: TGTGCCAGCAGCTCCCCGGACGGACATAATTCACCCCTCCACTTT. Protein: CASSSPDGHNSPLHF. The chain employs TRBV25-1 and TRBJ1-6; D unresolved. Germline V gene sequence: CDR1 MGHDK, CDR2 SYGVNS. This CDR3 contains 15 residues. V dropped 6 bases and J dropped 5 bases, with 14 bases sitting between them.

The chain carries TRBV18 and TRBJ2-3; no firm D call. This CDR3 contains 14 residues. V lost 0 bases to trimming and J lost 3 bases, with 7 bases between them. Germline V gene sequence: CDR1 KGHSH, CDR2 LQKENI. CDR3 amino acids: CASSPPSATDTQYF. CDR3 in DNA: TGTGCCAGCTCACCACCCTCTGCTACAGATACGCAGTATTTT.

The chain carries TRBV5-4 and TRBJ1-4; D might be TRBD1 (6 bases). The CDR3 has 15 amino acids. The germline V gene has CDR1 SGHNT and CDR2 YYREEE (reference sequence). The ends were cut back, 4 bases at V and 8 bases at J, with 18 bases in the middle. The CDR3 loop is CASSIPGAGGEKLFF. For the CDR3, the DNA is TGTGCCAGCAGCATCCCGGGGGCCGGGGGGGAAAAACTGTTTTTT.

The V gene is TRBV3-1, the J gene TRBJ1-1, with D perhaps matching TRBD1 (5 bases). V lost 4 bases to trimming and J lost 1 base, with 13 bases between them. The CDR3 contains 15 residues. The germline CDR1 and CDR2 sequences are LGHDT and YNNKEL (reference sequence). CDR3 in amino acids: CASSPLDSPNTEAFF. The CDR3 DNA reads TGTGCCAGCAGCCCTCTCGACAGTCCGAACACTGAAGCTTTCTTT.

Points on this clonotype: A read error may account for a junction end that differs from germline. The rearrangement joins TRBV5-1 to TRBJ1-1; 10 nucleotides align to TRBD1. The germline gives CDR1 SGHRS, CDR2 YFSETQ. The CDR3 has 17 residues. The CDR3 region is CASSLAGTGVMNTEAFF. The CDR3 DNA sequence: TGCGCCAGCAGTTTGGCCGGGACAGGGGTAATGAACACTGAAGCTTTCTTT.

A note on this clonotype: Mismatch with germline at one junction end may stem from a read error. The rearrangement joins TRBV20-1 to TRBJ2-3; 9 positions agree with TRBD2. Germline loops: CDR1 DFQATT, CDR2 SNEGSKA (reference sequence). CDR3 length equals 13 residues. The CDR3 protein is CSYPSGITDTRYF. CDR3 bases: TGCAGTTACCCTAGCGGGATCACAGATACGCGGTATTTT.

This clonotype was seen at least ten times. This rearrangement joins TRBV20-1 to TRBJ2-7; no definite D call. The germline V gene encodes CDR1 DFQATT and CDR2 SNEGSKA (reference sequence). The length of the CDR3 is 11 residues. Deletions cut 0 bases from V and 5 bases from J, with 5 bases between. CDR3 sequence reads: CSAREVNEQYF. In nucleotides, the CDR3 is TGCAGTGCTAGAGAGGTCAACGAGCAGTACTTC.

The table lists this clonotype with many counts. CDR3 region: CASSLVAANNEQFF. The CDR3 DNA reads as TGCGCCAGCAGCTTGGTGGCAGCAAACAATGAGCAGTTCTTC. The V and J genes are TRBV5-1 and TRBJ2-1; D not resolved. Trimming removed 0 bases at V and 5 bases at J, with 9 bases between. CDR1 is SGHRS, CDR2 YFSETQ, per germline. CDR3 length equals 14 residues.

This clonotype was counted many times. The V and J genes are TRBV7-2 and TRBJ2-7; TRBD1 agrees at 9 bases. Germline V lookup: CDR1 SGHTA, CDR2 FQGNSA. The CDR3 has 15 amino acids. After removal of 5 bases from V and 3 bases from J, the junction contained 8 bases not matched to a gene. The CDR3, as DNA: TGTGCCAGCAGCCTCGACCGGGACAGGGTCTACGAGCAGTACTTC. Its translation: CASSLDRDRVYEQYF.